The source of this T cell receptor (beta chain) is a study of T-cell reconstitution after alpha-beta-depleted transplantation in children. Unique molecular identifiers tagged the TCRbeta library. TCRdb processed the PCR reads anew with MiXCR; each CDR3 protein has one entry. The sample includes approximately 500,000 distinct CDR3 sequences, 25% to 30% of them seen just once. V lost 1 base to trimming and J lost 2 bases, with 9 bases between them. In germline, CDR1 is MNHEY, CDR2 SMNVEV (reference sequence). The CDR3 runs 14 residues. The study, taken as a whole, reports: The origin of alpha-beta T cells about two months after transplant was reportedly several hundred expanded graft clones. At one year after transplant, newly produced T cells mostly accounted for T-cell counts and diversity. Certain patients had high TCRbeta diversity at day 60, and it came from recipient T cells and thymic progenitors that survived.

Notes on this clonotype: Its antigen is currently unknown.

The chain has TRBV27 and TRBJ2-7; D gene uncertain. The clonotype was recovered from a boy less than two years old with Wiskott-Aldrich syndrome, due to receive a stem cell transplant. Source: PBMCs, taken before TCRalphabeta/CD19-depleted stem cell transplant. CDR3 region: CASSLWARPYEQYF. In DNA, the CDR3 is TGTGCCAGCAGTTTATGGGCACGGCCCTACGAGCAGTACTTC.